This T cell receptor beta chain was sequenced in a study of cytomegalovirus exposure and HLA in healthy donors. Overall study findings and caveats: Across all donors, roughly uniform sequencing depth was an assumption of the presence/absence analyses.

The study ran its PCR with 60 Vbeta and 13 Jbeta primers. Assay used: immunoSEQ multiplex PCR; TCRdb lists only in-frame clones, some missing. The data contain approximately 110,000 clones, 65% to 85% of them singletons. Germline trimming cut 1 base from V and 2 bases from J; bases unmatched to any gene: 5. Per the germline V gene, CDR1 is SGHTA and CDR2 is FQGTGA. The CDR3 is 18 residues long. Remarks on this clone: The antigen is undetermined.

Participants comprised healthy donors of bone marrow. Sequences were obtained from PBMCs. The TCR was taken from a man aged 45-60 years in good health and CMV-seronegative. This chain connects TRBV7-3 to TRBJ2-2; 12 positions agree with TRBD2. The CDR3 is CASSLIASGRVNTGELFF. For the CDR3, the DNA is TGTGCCAGCAGCTTAATAGCTAGCGGGAGGGTTAACACCGGGGAGCTGTTTTTT.